Following are 3 T cell receptor beta chains from one sample sequenced in a study of prognosis after radiotherapy for stage I lung cancer. CDR3 of TCR beta was amplified from genomic DNA via a two-round multiplex PCR. During first-round PCR, primers specific to each TRBV and TRBJ gene were used. MiXCR, applied by TCRdb to the multiplex PCR reads, yields one record per CDR3 protein. The sample lists 20,000 to 25,000 distinct CDR3 sequences, roughly two fifths occurring once. The sample consisted of PBMCs, taken before or after stereotactic body radiation therapy (not recorded which). Receptors were obtained from a donor aged 50 or older with non-small cell lung cancer.

This clonotype was seen at least ten times. The V call is TRBV4-1, the J call TRBJ1-2; 8 nucleotides agree with TRBD1. Germline-derived CDR1 and CDR2 are MGHRA and YSYEKL. This CDR3 region has 14 residues. The junction had 9 bases not matched to a gene; V was cut back by 6 bases and J by 6 bases. Written as DNA, the CDR3 is TGCGCCAGCAGACAGGGACAGGCATCTGATGGCTACACCTTC. Encoded protein: CASRQGQASDGYTF.

DNA of the CDR3: TGCGCCAGCAGCCCCCCCGGGACGCCTTCGAATGAGCAGTTCTTC. This gives the protein CASSPPGTPSNEQFF. The chain has TRBV5-1 and TRBJ2-1; the D call may be TRBD1 or TRBD2 (5 bases each). In germline, CDR1 is SGHRS, CDR2 YFSETQ. Trimming took off 4 bases at V and 7 bases at J, with 18 bases between the two ends. The CDR3 is 15 residues long.

This clonotype is medium-sized within its sample. The chain couples TRBV12-3 or TRBV12-4 to TRBJ2-2; 10 bases agree with TRBD1. After removal of 7 bases from V and 8 bases from J, the junction contained 10 bases not matched to a gene. The CDR3 contains 15 residues. Here the CDR3 DNA reads TGTGCCAGCAACCCCTCGGACAGGGGGGGTGGGGAGCTGTTTTTT. This gives the protein CASNPSDRGGGELFF.